This T cell receptor (beta chain) was obtained from a study of CD8+ T cells in alopecia areata. Whole-study context: The protocol delivered tofacitinib for 6 to 18 months, then withdrew it for 6 months.

Study-level points and caveats: Scalp clonality, together with expanded CD8+ clones among the top 100, fell significantly with tofacitinib. Scalp sample data also include resident alphabeta T cells from normal skin.

After isolation, RNA underwent reverse transcription to generate cDNA as the sequencing template. The data were produced by immunoSEQ multiplex PCR, yet TCRdb's version contains in-frame clones alone and is incomplete. The table shows around 190,000 clones, with about 60% occurring only once. As regards this clone: Its antigen remains unknown.

Germline assignment: CDR1 SNHLY and CDR2 FYNNEI. The CDR3 covers 13 residues. Trimming took 6 bases from V and 6 from J, leaving 12 bases between them. Treatment given: oral pan-JAK inhibitor, 5-10 mg twice daily. This chain links TRBV2 with TRBJ1-5; possible D gene TRBD1, 5 bases. This TCR came from a human donor with alopecia areata. The source material was CD4+ T cells sorted from blood, sampled at week 4, from a patient treated with tofacitinib. The CDR3 region has the DNA TGTGCCAGCAGGGGGGAGTCTGTTCAGCCCCAGCATTTT. Translating gives CASRGESVQPQHF. Drawing the rest from reference TRBV2 and TRBJ1-5, the complete variable domain is EPEVTQTPSHQVTQMGQEVILRCVPISNHLYFYWYRQILGQKVEFLVSFYNNEISEKSEIFDDQFSVERPDGSNFTLKIRSTKLEDSAMYFCASRGESVQPQHFGDGTRLSIL.